This T cell receptor beta chain was documented in a study of cytomegalovirus exposure and HLA in healthy donors. Overall study context: Of the donors genotyped, approximately 400 in all, 80% to 85% fell in the Caucasian-associated ancestry cluster. Points from the study as a whole: A few CMV-associated chains were confirmed in vitro to be specific for CMV antigens. Rare TCR sequences predominated, though certain public TCRs were found in many donors.

For this clone: Its antigen remains unknown.

Primers included in the PCR were 60 Vbeta and 13 Jbeta primers. Sequenced by immunoSEQ multiplex PCR; TCRdb stores in-frame clones only, minus some. The sample contains about 120,000 clones, 81% of which appear only once. Per the germline V gene, CDR1 is SQVTM and CDR2 is ANQGSEA. The V end was cut by 6 bases, the J end by 0 bases, with 18 bases between. The CDR3 runs to 15 residues. Sampled while nominally healthy, donors likely had unrecorded immune exposures. The clonotype comes from a woman aged 40 to 49 in good health and CMV-seronegative. Sequencing was carried out using PBMCs. V is TRBV29-1 and J is TRBJ2-7; TRBD2 might be the D (7 bases). Here the CDR3 reads CSVAGGQLSSYEQYF. DNA of the CDR3: TGCAGCGTCGCCGGGGGGCAGTTGAGCTCCTACGAGCAGTACTTC.